This T cell receptor beta chain was found in a study of cytomegalovirus exposure and HLA in healthy donors. In the case of this clone: Its antigen is currently unknown.

Germline V gives CDR1 ENHRY, CDR2 SYGVKD. The CDR3 is made up of 14 amino acids. V lost 6 bases to trimming and J lost 7 bases, with 15 bases between them. Study observations and caveats: In a later analysis, V- and J-gene trimming of beta chains associated with a DCLRE1C missense variant, replicated independently. Prediction of most subjects' HLA-A and HLA-B alleles by TCR beta sequences was reportedly accurate. Cytomegalovirus association was assigned to about 180 TCR beta chains.

60 Vbeta and 13 Jbeta primers were used in PCR. Clones were read by immunoSEQ multiplex PCR, and TCRdb kept only the in-frame ones, dropping some. The table records over 80,000 clones, 55% to 75% of them present only once. Sequencing was performed on PBMCs. The clonotype comes from a woman aged 18-30 years in good health and CMV-seropositive. The chain couples TRBV10-3 to TRBJ1-4; D is undetermined. CDR3 DNA: TGTGCCATCAGGTCAAGCGGAATGGCTGAAAAACTGTTTTTT. It yields the protein CAIRSSGMAEKLFF.